This is a list of T cell receptor beta chains from one sample in a study of Ad26.COV2.S vaccination and SARS-CoV-2 variants. Profiled with immunoSEQ multiplex PCR; TCRdb holds only in-frame clones, not every one. The top ten clones hold about 1.5% of a sample with about half a million clones, roughly nine tenths of them seen once. The starting material was peripheral blood, obtained in a trial of Ad26.COV2.S vaccine versus placebo. These receptors were taken from a person between 18 and 65 years old who received the Ad26.COV2.S COVID-19 vaccine or a placebo. Each CDR3 is given with its conserved first and last residue. A D gene is named only where the DNA matches it firmly. Size tells how often a clone was seen (once, few, many) or the class of an expanded clone, and some rows leave it out.

TRBJ1-6 | many | TRBV5-6 | TRBD1 | TGTGCCAGCAGCTTGGCCCAGGGACAGGGAGGGTCACCCCTCCACTTT | CASSLAQGQGGSPLHF
TRBJ2-1 | . | TRBV5-1 | TRBD2 | TGCGCCAGCGGCTTCGGGGGACTAGCGGGAGGGCCTAGGTATGAGCAGTTCTTC | CASGFGGLAGGPRYEQFF
TRBJ1-2 | . | TRBV3-1/TRBV3-2 | . | TGTGCCAGCAGCCAGGGCTACAACTATGGCTACACCTTC | CASSQGYNYGYTF
TRBJ1-5 | . | TRBV28 | . | TGTGCCAGCAGGGGGGCCGGCCAATTCAATCAGCCCCAGCATTTT | CASRGAGQFNQPQHF
TRBJ2-7 | . | TRBV30 | . | TGTGCCTGGAGGGGAAATAGTCTCGGCGAGCAGTACTTC | CAWRGNSLGEQYF
TRBJ2-2 | . | TRBV3-1/TRBV3-2 | . | TGTGCCAGCAGCCACGGGAACACCGAGGAGCTGTTTTTT | CASSHGNTEELFF
TRBJ2-7 | once | TRBV2 | TRBD1 | TGTGCCAGCCAACTCCGGGACAGCTACGAGCAGTACTTC | CASQLRDSYEQYF
TRBJ1-2 | many | TRBV6-5 | . | TGTGCCAGCGGAGGGACCGATTACTATGGCTACACCTTC | CASGGTDYYGYTF
TRBJ1-1 | . | TRBV19 | TRBD1 | TGTGCCAGTACCCGACAGGGCCAGACTGGACTGAACACTGAAGCTTTCTTT | CASTRQGQTGLNTEAFF
TRBJ1-1 | . | TRBV6-5 | . | TGTGCCAGCAAGAGTTATATCCTCGGGGGCACTGAAGCTTTCTTT | CASKSYILGGTEAFF
TRBJ2-7 | once | TRBV6-5 | . | TGTGCCAGCAGGACCCCAGTTCGGGACGAGCAGTACTTC | CASRTPVRDEQYF
TRBJ1-2 | . | TRBV19 | . | TGTGCCAGTAGCAGACAGTCCCCTCCTCGGGGCTACACCTTC | CASSRQSPPRGYTF
TRBJ2-3 | . | TRBV28 | . | TGTGCCAGCAGTTTATTCTCGAGCGGGACAGATACGCAGTATTTT | CASSLFSSGTDTQYF
TRBJ2-5 | . | TRBV18 | TRBD2 | TGTGCCAGCTCACGAGGCGGGACTACCCAAGAGACCCAGTACTTC | CASSRGGTTQETQYF
TRBJ2-7 | few | TRBV4-1 | . | TGCGCCAGCAGCCAGTTGACAGATCCCTACTACGAGCAGTACTTC | CASSQLTDPYYEQYF
TRBJ2-1 | . | TRBV4-3 | . | TGCGCCAGCAGCCAGGACTTGGGTAGTTTTGAGTTCTTC | CASSQDLGSFEFF
TRBJ2-3 | . | TRBV7-8 | TRBD1 | TGTGCCAGCAGCTTAGGAGTAGGGGGCGGCACAGATACGCAGTATTTT | CASSLGVGGGTDTQYF
TRBJ1-5 | . | TRBV28 | . | TGTGCCAGCATCCCGCCCCAGGGTCAGCCCCAGCATTTT | CASIPPQGQPQHF
TRBJ1-6 | once | TRBV7-9 | . | TGTGCCAGCAGCTGGGAGGGACCCTATAATTCACCCCTCCACTTT | CASSWEGPYNSPLHF
TRBJ1-2 | . | TRBV10-3 | . | TGTGCCATCAGTGAGTCGATGGCGGCTGGGTTAAATGGCTACACCTTC | CAISESMAAGLNGYTF
TRBJ2-1 | . | TRBV5-1 | TRBD2 | TGCGCCAGCAGCTTGAGCGGGAGGGCCGTCAATGAGCAGTTCTTC | CASSLSGRAVNEQFF
TRBJ1-1 | once | TRBV15 | TRBD1 | TGTGCCACCCGCAGGGACAGGGGGAACACTGAAGCTTTCTTT | CATRRDRGNTEAFF
TRBJ2-1 | . | TRBV14 | TRBD2 | TGTGCCAGCAGCCAAGGTCTGGAAATGCGGACTAGCGGGAGTGGGTACAATGAGCAGTTCTTC | CASSQGLEMRTSGSGYNEQFF
TRBJ2-7 | . | TRBV27 | . | TGTGCCAGCAGAGGGAACGGGGACGAGCAGTACTTC | CASRGNGDEQYF
TRBJ1-2 | . | TRBV4-1 | . | TGCGCCAGCAGCCAAGAGGAGGGATCGTTGGATGGCTACACCTTC | CASSQEEGSLDGYTF
TRBJ1-4 | . | TRBV5-5 | . | TGTGCCAGCAGCTTGGAAGGGCACTGGGGGAATGAAAAACTGTTTTTT | CASSLEGHWGNEKLFF